The rows below give T cell receptor beta chains drawn from one sample of a study of OX40 agonist ivuxolimab in advanced cancers. Only in-frame clones appear in the TCRdb table, and some are missing; sequencing was by immunoSEQ multiplex PCR. The sample carries some 61,000 clones, just under 90% recorded once. The sequenced sample was CD4+ or CD8+ T cells sorted from blood, obtained in a trial of the OX40 agonist ivuxolimab. Receptors originate from an adult with an advanced solid tumor such as melanoma, head and neck, liver or kidney cancer. Both conserved end residues are part of each CDR3. The order of the fields is D gene, V gene, J gene, CDR3 protein. D genes are given only for firm matches.

d_gene: .; v_gene: TRBV7-6; j_gene: TRBJ2-1; CDR3aa: CASSLGQRGEQFF
d_gene: TRBD1; v_gene: TRBV7-2; j_gene: TRBJ2-5; CDR3aa: CASSGDRGGETQYF
d_gene: TRBD2; v_gene: TRBV7-3; j_gene: TRBJ2-5; CDR3aa: CASSPDGRVSYF
d_gene: TRBD1; v_gene: TRBV14; j_gene: TRBJ2-7; CDR3aa: CASSPGTGVKRTYEQYF
d_gene: TRBD1; v_gene: TRBV5-1; j_gene: TRBJ2-5; CDR3aa: CASSLTGGPLKTQYF
d_gene: TRBD1; v_gene: TRBV10-2; j_gene: TRBJ1-2; CDR3aa: CASSDVPGTGDTGYTF
d_gene: TRBD2; v_gene: TRBV7-3; j_gene: TRBJ2-3; CDR3aa: CASSLLGVAGGPRTDTQYF
d_gene: .; v_gene: TRBV28; j_gene: TRBJ2-6; CDR3aa: CASRLAGANVLTF
d_gene: .; v_gene: TRBV5-4; j_gene: TRBJ1-3; CDR3aa: CAGSGRTDTRNTIYF
d_gene: .; v_gene: TRBV6-5; j_gene: TRBJ2-7; CDR3aa: CASSQLKPYEQYF
d_gene: TRBD2; v_gene: TRBV15; j_gene: TRBJ2-7; CDR3aa: CATSRDWRTSGSRSYEQYF
d_gene: TRBD1; v_gene: TRBV19; j_gene: TRBJ1-1; CDR3aa: CASSIFSTGKNTEAFF
d_gene: TRBD1; v_gene: TRBV15; j_gene: TRBJ2-7; CDR3aa: CATSRGQGASYEQYF
d_gene: TRBD2; v_gene: TRBV7-9; j_gene: TRBJ2-5; CDR3aa: CASSLAAGVQETQYF
d_gene: .; v_gene: TRBV6-6; j_gene: TRBJ2-7; CDR3aa: CASSPTRNEQYF
d_gene: .; v_gene: TRBV15; j_gene: TRBJ2-7; CDR3aa: CATRKLDSSSYEQYF
d_gene: .; v_gene: TRBV19; j_gene: TRBJ2-7; CDR3aa: CASRSDRSYEQYF
d_gene: .; v_gene: TRBV7-2; j_gene: TRBJ1-1; CDR3aa: CASSLGTEAFF
d_gene: .; v_gene: TRBV2; j_gene: TRBJ2-6; CDR3aa: CASSPDPSGANVLTF
d_gene: .; v_gene: TRBV10-3; j_gene: TRBJ1-1; CDR3aa: CAISESGSYTEAFF
d_gene: TRBD1; v_gene: TRBV6-1; j_gene: TRBJ2-1; CDR3aa: CASSGQGMVGQFF
d_gene: .; v_gene: TRBV27; j_gene: TRBJ1-2; CDR3aa: CASSFRWGGRGHDYGYTF
d_gene: TRBD1; v_gene: TRBV19; j_gene: TRBJ2-7; CDR3aa: CASSIGASTGLRYEQYF
d_gene: TRBD1; v_gene: TRBV5-1; j_gene: TRBJ2-1; CDR3aa: CASSTGTGGPYNEQFF
d_gene: .; v_gene: TRBV28; j_gene: TRBJ2-2; CDR3aa: CASRKRGSLGELFF
d_gene: TRBD1; v_gene: TRBV25-1; j_gene: TRBJ1-2; CDR3aa: CASSETGTGYGYTF
d_gene: TRBD1; v_gene: TRBV15; j_gene: TRBJ1-5; CDR3aa: CATSQDGSTGPFQHF
d_gene: TRBD2; v_gene: TRBV18; j_gene: TRBJ2-7; CDR3aa: CASSPSGGDYYEQYF
d_gene: TRBD1; v_gene: TRBV6-1; j_gene: TRBJ2-7; CDR3aa: CASSLGQGAYEQYF
d_gene: TRBD2; v_gene: TRBV5-1; j_gene: TRBJ2-1; CDR3aa: CASSLGSGRAYNEQFF
d_gene: TRBD2; v_gene: TRBV25-1; j_gene: TRBJ2-3; CDR3aa: CASSVRGVAGGTADTQYF
d_gene: .; v_gene: TRBV28; j_gene: TRBJ1-1; CDR3aa: CASSPHSLGTEAFF
d_gene: .; v_gene: TRBV2; j_gene: TRBJ1-5; CDR3aa: CASSAMIANQPQHF
d_gene: TRBD2; v_gene: TRBV5-6; j_gene: TRBJ2-7; CDR3aa: CASRPGLAGNYEQYF
d_gene: .; v_gene: TRBV6-4; j_gene: TRBJ2-7; CDR3aa: CASSPFPAMSEQYF
d_gene: TRBD2; v_gene: TRBV5-1; j_gene: TRBJ2-1; CDR3aa: CASGASGRPLDEQFF
d_gene: TRBD1; v_gene: TRBV28; j_gene: TRBJ1-2; CDR3aa: CASSSADTGVRYGYTF
d_gene: TRBD2; v_gene: TRBV11-2; j_gene: TRBJ2-1; CDR3aa: CASSPLPGLAGSSYNEQFF
d_gene: .; v_gene: TRBV6-5; j_gene: TRBJ2-7; CDR3aa: CASSYSFLGVPYEQYF
d_gene: .; v_gene: TRBV4-1; j_gene: TRBJ1-1; CDR3aa: CASSQVAKRGQNTEAFF
d_gene: .; v_gene: TRBV2; j_gene: TRBJ1-1; CDR3aa: CASIPGLEAFF
d_gene: .; v_gene: TRBV7-2; j_gene: TRBJ1-5; CDR3aa: CASSLSRDNQPQHF
d_gene: TRBD2; v_gene: TRBV7-3; j_gene: TRBJ2-1; CDR3aa: CASSFLLAGVGSSVTEQFF
d_gene: .; v_gene: TRBV18; j_gene: TRBJ2-7; CDR3aa: CASSPKQGGSGEQYF
d_gene: TRBD2; v_gene: TRBV27; j_gene: TRBJ2-7; CDR3aa: CASSLKTSGIYEQYF